The 24 T cell receptor beta chains in this list originate from one sample, sequenced in a study of cytomegalovirus exposure and HLA in healthy donors. It was with 60 Vbeta and 13 Jbeta primers that the PCR ran. Clones were read by immunoSEQ multiplex PCR, and TCRdb kept only the in-frame ones, dropping some. The data contain approximately 160,000 clones, roughly 82% of them seen just once; the ten biggest clones take up approximately 5.7%. The specimen sequenced was PBMCs. These TCRs come from a man under 40 in good health and CMV-seropositive.

The chain joins TRBV28 to TRBJ2-2; 8 positions match TRBD2. The CDR3 contains 17 residues. Germline loops: CDR1 MDHEN, CDR2 SYDVKM. Trimming took 7 bases from V and 5 from J; bases not matched to a gene: 15. The CDR3 spells CASKPGLVLGETGELFF. The DNA of the CDR3 is TGTGCCAGCAAACCGGGACTAGTTCTCGGAGAGACCGGGGAGCTGTTTTTT.

This chain joins TRBV2 and TRBJ2-5; D is perhaps TRBD2 (7 bases). The CDR3 consists of 15 residues. Trimming took off 6 bases at V and 4 bases at J, with 18 bases between the two ends. Germline CDR1 and CDR2: SNHLY and FYNNEI. The CDR3 DNA reads as TGTGCCAGCAGGGGGGGGGCAGGGGAGGGAGAGACCCAGTACTTC. Its translation is CASRGGAGEGETQYF.

This clone has a handful of counts. The chain couples TRBV30 to TRBJ2-3; TRBD2 is a possible D gene (6 bases). The CDR3 runs to 13 residues. Trimming pared 7 bases from V and 5 bases from J, leaving 16 bases between. CDR1 is GTSNPN and CDR2 is SVGIG in the germline V gene (reference sequence). The CDR3 region has the DNA TGTGCCTTAGGACTACGGAACCAAGATACGCAGTATTTT. Protein: CALGLRNQDTQYF.

V and J are TRBV28 and TRBJ1-5; 9 bases line up with TRBD1. CDR1 is MDHEN and CDR2 is SYDVKM in the germline V gene. This CDR3 is 17 amino acids long. Unmatched junction bases numbered 12, after V lost 5 bases and J lost 4 bases. In DNA, the CDR3 is TGTGCCAGCAGTACCCACAGGGGGCGAGGGAAAAATCAGCCCCAGCATTTT. It yields the protein CASSTHRGRGKNQPQHF.

The rearrangement joins TRBV28 to TRBJ2-7; D uncertain. Germline assignment: CDR1 MDHEN and CDR2 SYDVKM. With 5 bases removed from V and 5 bases from J, the gap between germline ends came to 10 bases. The CDR3 length is 12 residues. CDR3 coding DNA: TGTGCCAGCAGTCCTCTAGTCCACGAGCAGTACTTC. Translating it yields CASSPLVHEQYF.

The chain recombines TRBV6-5 with TRBJ1-2, with 9 bases identical to TRBD1. The CDR3 is 12 residues long. Losses at the gene ends were 7 bases for V and 14 bases for J; bases not matched to a gene: 11. Germline CDR1 reads MNHEY; CDR2 reads SVGAGI. Here the CDR3 reads CASTSGTGNSTF. The CDR3 region has the DNA TGTGCCAGCACTTCCGGGACAGGGAATAGTACCTTC.

The genes are TRBV11-2 and TRBJ1-4; D remains unclear. V was clipped by 10 bases and J by 3 bases, with 15 bases between them. There are 14 residues in the CDR3. Per the germline V gene, CDR1 is SGHAT and CDR2 is FQNNGV. The CDR3 nucleotides read TGTGCCACCTCCTTATCCCGCGCTAATGAAAAACTGTTTTTT. Its protein product is CATSLSRANEKLFF.

The V call is TRBV6-4, the J call TRBJ1-2; TRBD1 matches at 10 bases. The CDR3 length is 14 residues. V was pared by 7 bases and J by 3 bases, with 5 bases of the junction left unmatched. CDR1 MRHNA and CDR2 SNTAGT come from the germline V gene. The CDR3 loop is CASKRTGGDYGYTF. In DNA, the CDR3 is TGTGCCAGCAAACGGACAGGGGGGGACTATGGCTACACCTTC.

The V call is TRBV21-1, the J call TRBJ1-5. TRBV21-1 is reported as a pseudogene. The CDR3 totals 12 residues. CDR3 in DNA: TGTGCCAGGGGAGAGAGTCATCAGCCCCAGCATTTT. Its translation is CARGESHQPQHF.

Note on this clone: This may be a read error: a much more frequent sequence differs by one nucleotide. This chain connects TRBV6-1 to TRBJ2-7, with D possibly being TRBD1 (6 bases). The germline V gene has CDR1 MNHNS and CDR2 SASEGT. The CDR3 has 13 amino acids. Trimming cost V 5 bases and J 0 bases, with 8 bases left between them. CDR3 sequence: CASSLTGSYEQYF. The CDR3 DNA reads TGTGCCAGCAGTTTGACAGGCTCCTACGAGCAGTACTTC.

The chain couples TRBV9 to TRBJ2-7; maybe TRBD2 (6 bases). Looked up from germline, CDR1 is SGDLS and CDR2 is YYNGEE. CDR3 size: 12 residues. Trimming left V 1 base short and J 6 bases short, with 8 bases between. The CDR3 loop reads CASSVMEGEQYF. For the CDR3, the DNA is TGTGCCAGCAGCGTAATGGAGGGCGAGCAGTACTTC.

This chain connects TRBV4-1 to TRBJ2-7; 8 positions match TRBD1. The length of the CDR3 is 16 residues. Losses at the gene ends were 1 base for V and 4 bases for J; bases not matched to a gene: 9. The germline V gene has CDR1 MGHRA and CDR2 YSYEKL. The DNA of the CDR3 is TGCGCCAGCAGCCAAGCACTAGGACAGGGAAAATACGAGCAGTACTTC. It translates to CASSQALGQGKYEQYF.

The genes are TRBV29-1 and TRBJ1-2; D may be TRBD1 (5 bases). CDR1 is SQVTM and CDR2 is ANQGSEA in the germline V gene. The CDR3 extends over 13 amino acids. Trimming removed 1 base at V and 3 bases at J, with 9 bases between. The CDR3 region is CSVEGSGYYGYTF. Written as DNA, the CDR3 is TGCAGCGTTGAAGGATCAGGGTACTATGGCTACACCTTC.

J is TRBJ2-3 and V is TRBV13, with TRBD2 identical over 10 bases. This CDR3 is built from 14 residues. V lost 6 bases, J lost 6 bases, and 6 bases stayed unmatched. CDR1 and CDR2 from the germline V gene are PRHDT and FYEKMQ (reference sequence). CDR3 loop: CASSLAGAWDTQYF. The CDR3 nucleotides are TGTGCCAGCAGTCTAGCGGGGGCCTGGGATACGCAGTATTTT. The entire variable domain, with the rest obtained from reference TRBV13 and TRBJ2-3, is as follows: AAGVIQSPRHLIKEKRETATLKCYPIPRHDTVYWYQQGPGQDPQFLISFYEKMQSDKGSIPDRFSAQQFSDYHSELNMSSLELGDSALYFCASSLAGAWDTQYFGPGTRLTVL.

J is TRBJ1-1 and V is TRBV28, with 8 bases matching TRBD1. This CDR3 comprises 14 residues. Trimming at V came to 8 bases and at J to 7 bases, leaving 12 bases not matched to a gene. Per germline, CDR1 MDHEN and CDR2 SYDVKM. CDR3 loop: CASHPPGTGDEAFF. In DNA, the CDR3 is TGTGCCAGCCACCCCCCCGGGACAGGCGATGAAGCTTTCTTT.

The V gene is TRBV5-1, the J gene TRBJ2-6; D remains ambiguous. V was shortened by 2 bases and J by 0 bases, with 6 bases between the two germline ends. CDR3 length: 15 amino acids. The germline V gene encodes CDR1 SGHRS and CDR2 YFSETQ. The CDR3 protein is CASSLFISGANVLTF. CDR3 sequence (DNA): TGCGCCAGCAGCTTATTTATCTCTGGGGCCAACGTCCTGACTTTC.

The CDR3 loop reads CASSSSGIRGNTIYF. CDR3 DNA: TGTGCCAGCAGCTCCTCCGGGATCCGGGGAAACACCATATATTTT. The J gene is TRBJ1-3, the V gene TRBV7-2, with D hard to call. This CDR3 is built from 15 residues. Germline V CDR1 and CDR2: SGHTA, FQGNSA. The V gene lost 4 bases and the J gene lost 4 bases, with 14 bases spanning the gap.

The V and J genes are TRBV6-4 and TRBJ2-3; 11 positions agree with TRBD2. The junction had 2 bases not matched to a gene; V was cut back by 5 bases and J by 1 base. The germline CDR1 and CDR2 sequences are MRHNA and SNTAGT. This CDR3 contains 15 residues. The CDR3 DNA reads as TGTGCCAGCAGTCTACTAGCGGGAGGCACAGATACGCAGTATTTT. It specifies CASSLLAGGTDTQYF.

The V and J genes are TRBV11-2 and TRBJ2-3; 11 bases line up with TRBD2. The trim removed 5 bases at V and 0 bases at J, leaving 4 bases unmatched. This CDR3 comprises 16 residues. The V gene's germline CDR1 is SGHAT and CDR2 FQNNGV. This CDR3 is CASSRRTSGSTDTQYF. CDR3 in DNA: TGTGCCAGCAGCAGAAGGACTAGCGGGAGCACAGATACGCAGTATTTT.

The sample holds one count of this clone. The same CDR3 can be traced to other DNA sequences in this sample. V and J are TRBV15 and TRBJ1-1; TRBD1 aligns across 7 bases. The CDR3 covers 15 residues. J gave up 6 bases and V 3 bases, and 10 bases lay outside the gene matches. Germline V gene sequence: CDR1 LNHNV, CDR2 YYDKDF (reference sequence). CDR3 DNA: TGTGCCACCAGCAGGGAGGGGAAGGGGGCGGCTGAAGCTTTCTTT. Translating it yields CATSREGKGAAEAFF. The whole variable domain, remainder taken from reference TRBV15 and TRBJ1-1, is DAMVIQNPRYQVTQFGKPVTLSCSQTLNHNVMYWYQQKSSQAPKLLFHYYDKDFNNEADTPDNFQSRRPNTSFCFLDIRSPGLGDTAMYLCATSREGKGAAEAFFGQGTRLTVV.

This clone was seen a single time. The V and J genes are TRBV27 and TRBJ1-1; D is ambiguous. Germline lookup yields CDR1 MNHEY and CDR2 SMNVEV (reference sequence). Between the trimmed V and J ends, which lost 0 bases and 2 bases, there was a span of 10 bases. The CDR3 has 15 amino acids. The CDR3 reads CASSLSGSYNTEAFF. The CDR3 nucleotides read TGTGCCAGCAGTTTATCGGGGAGCTACAACACTGAAGCTTTCTTT.

V and J are TRBV5-1 and TRBJ2-7; tentatively, D is TRBD2 (6 bases). Germline V lookup: CDR1 SGHRS, CDR2 YFSETQ. The CDR3 extends over 16 amino acids. Trimming pared 3 bases from V and 6 bases from J, leaving 22 bases between. The chain's CDR3 is CASSYYPAGPQGEQYF. CDR3 coding DNA: TGCGCCAGCAGCTACTACCCGGCGGGGCCGCAGGGCGAGCAGTACTTC.

This chain joins TRBV7-2 and TRBJ2-7; 9 positions agree with TRBD1. Germline CDR1 and CDR2: SGHTA and FQGNSA. The CDR3 runs to 13 residues. V was clipped by 5 bases and J by 5 bases; unmatched bases: 4. This CDR3 reads CASSRRDRDEQYF. The CDR3 DNA is TGTGCCAGCAGCCGCCGGGACAGGGACGAGCAGTACTTC.

The chain links TRBV7-2 to TRBJ2-7, with a tentative D call TRBD2 (6 bases). Germline V gene data show CDR1 as SGHTA and CDR2 as FQGNSA. The V end lost 3 bases, the J end lost 3 bases, and 12 bases lay between the germline ends. This CDR3 contains 14 residues. CDR3 nucleotide sequence: TGTGCCAGCAGCTTTGGTGGGGGGATCTACGAGCAGTACTTC. It yields the protein CASSFGGGIYEQYF.